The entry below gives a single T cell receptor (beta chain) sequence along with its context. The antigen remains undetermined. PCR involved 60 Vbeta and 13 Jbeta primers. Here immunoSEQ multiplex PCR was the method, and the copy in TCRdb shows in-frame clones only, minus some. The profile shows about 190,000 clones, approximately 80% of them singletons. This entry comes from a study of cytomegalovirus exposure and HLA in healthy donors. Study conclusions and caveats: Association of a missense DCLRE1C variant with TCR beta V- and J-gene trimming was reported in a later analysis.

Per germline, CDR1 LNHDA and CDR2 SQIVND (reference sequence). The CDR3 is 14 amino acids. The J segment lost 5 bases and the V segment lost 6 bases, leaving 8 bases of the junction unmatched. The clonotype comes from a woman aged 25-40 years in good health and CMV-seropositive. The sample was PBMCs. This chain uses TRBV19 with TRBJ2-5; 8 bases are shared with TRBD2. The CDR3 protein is CASRPAGVMETQYF. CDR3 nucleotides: TGTGCCAGTAGACCAGCGGGAGTAATGGAGACCCAGTACTTC. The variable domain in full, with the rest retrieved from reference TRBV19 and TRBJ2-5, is DGGITQSPKYLFRKEGQNVTLSCEQNLNHDAMYWYRQDPGQGLRLIYYSQIVNDFQKGDIAEGYSVSREKKESFPLTVTSAQKNPTAFYLCASRPAGVMETQYFGPGTRLLVL.